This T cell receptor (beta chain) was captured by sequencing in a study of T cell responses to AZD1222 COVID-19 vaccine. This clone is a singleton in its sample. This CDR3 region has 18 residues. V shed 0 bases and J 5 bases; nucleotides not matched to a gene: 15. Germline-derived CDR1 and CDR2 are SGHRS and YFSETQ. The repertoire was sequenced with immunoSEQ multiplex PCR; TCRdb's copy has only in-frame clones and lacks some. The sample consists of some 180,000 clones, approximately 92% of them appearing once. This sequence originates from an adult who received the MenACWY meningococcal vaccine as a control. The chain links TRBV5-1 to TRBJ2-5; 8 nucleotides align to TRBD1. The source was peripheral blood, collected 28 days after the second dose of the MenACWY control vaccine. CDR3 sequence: CASSLGQGAGNGLETQYF. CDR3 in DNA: TGCGCCAGCAGCTTGGGTCAGGGGGCCGGCAACGGGTTGGAGACCCAGTACTTC.